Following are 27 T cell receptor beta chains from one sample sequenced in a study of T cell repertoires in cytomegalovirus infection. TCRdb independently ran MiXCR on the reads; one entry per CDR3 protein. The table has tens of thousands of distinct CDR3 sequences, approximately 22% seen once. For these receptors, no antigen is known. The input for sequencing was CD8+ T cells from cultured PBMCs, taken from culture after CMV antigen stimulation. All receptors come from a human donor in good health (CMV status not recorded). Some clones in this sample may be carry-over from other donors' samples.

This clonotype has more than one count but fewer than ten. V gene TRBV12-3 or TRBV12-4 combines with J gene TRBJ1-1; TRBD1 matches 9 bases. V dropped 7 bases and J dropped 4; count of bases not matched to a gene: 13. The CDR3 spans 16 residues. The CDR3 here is CASNQQGAGRSTEAFF. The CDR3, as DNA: TGTGCCAGCAATCAACAGGGGGCGGGTAGGTCCACTGAAGCTTTCTTT.

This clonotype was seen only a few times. CDR3 sequence: CASSPREVLGVQETQYF. CDR3 DNA: TGTGCCAGCAGCCCTCGGGAGGTTTTGGGGGTGCAGGAGACCCAGTACTTC. The chain recombines TRBV7-2 with TRBJ2-5, with 7 bases aligning to TRBD2. The CDR3 sequence is 17 residues long. Per the germline V gene, CDR1 is SGHTA and CDR2 is FQGNSA. Germline trimming cut 5 bases from V and 5 bases from J; bases unmatched to any gene: 17.

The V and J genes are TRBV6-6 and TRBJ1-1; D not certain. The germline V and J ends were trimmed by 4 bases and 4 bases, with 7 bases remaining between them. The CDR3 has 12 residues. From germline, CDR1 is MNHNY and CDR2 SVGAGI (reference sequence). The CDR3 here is CASSSDSTEAFF. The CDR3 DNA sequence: TGTGCCAGCAGTTCCGATAGCACTGAAGCTTTCTTT.

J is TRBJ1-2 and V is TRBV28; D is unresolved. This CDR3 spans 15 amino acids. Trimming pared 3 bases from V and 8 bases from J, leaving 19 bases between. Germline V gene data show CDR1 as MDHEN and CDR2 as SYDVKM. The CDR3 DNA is TGTGCCAGCAGTTTTGTCGGGCAAAAATGGAGCGGCTACACCTTC. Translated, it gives CASSFVGQKWSGYTF.

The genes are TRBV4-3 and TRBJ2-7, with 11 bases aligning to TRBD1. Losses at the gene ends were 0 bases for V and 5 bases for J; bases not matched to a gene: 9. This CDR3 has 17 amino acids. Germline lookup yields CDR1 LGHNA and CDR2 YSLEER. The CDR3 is CASSQERTGGYWHEQYF. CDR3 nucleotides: TGCGCCAGCAGCCAAGAGCGGACAGGGGGCTACTGGCACGAGCAGTACTTC.

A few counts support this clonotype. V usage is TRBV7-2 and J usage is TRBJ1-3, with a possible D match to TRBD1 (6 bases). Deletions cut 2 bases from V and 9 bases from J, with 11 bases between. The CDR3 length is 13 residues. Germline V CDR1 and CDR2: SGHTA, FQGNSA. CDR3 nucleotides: TGTGCCAGCAGCTTACACAGGGATGGCACCATATATTTT. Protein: CASSLHRDGTIYF.

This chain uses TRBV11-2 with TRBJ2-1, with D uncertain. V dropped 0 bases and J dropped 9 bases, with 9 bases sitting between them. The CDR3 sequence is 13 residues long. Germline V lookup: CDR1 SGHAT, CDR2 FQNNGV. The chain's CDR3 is CASSLDQSGEQFF. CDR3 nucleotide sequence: TGTGCCAGCAGCTTAGATCAGTCCGGTGAGCAGTTCTTC.

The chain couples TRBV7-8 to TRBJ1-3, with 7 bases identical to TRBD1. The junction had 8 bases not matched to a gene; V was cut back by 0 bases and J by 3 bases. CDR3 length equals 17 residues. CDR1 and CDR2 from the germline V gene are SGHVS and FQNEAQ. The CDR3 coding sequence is TGTGCCAGCAGCTTAGCGGAAGGGGGCTATTATGGAAACACCATATATTTT. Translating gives CASSLAEGGYYGNTIYF.

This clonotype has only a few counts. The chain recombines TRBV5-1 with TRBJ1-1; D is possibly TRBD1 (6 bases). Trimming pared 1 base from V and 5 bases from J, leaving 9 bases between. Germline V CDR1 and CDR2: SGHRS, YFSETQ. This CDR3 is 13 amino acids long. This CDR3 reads CASSLRRGTEAFF. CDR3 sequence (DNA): TGCGCCAGCAGCTTGAGGAGGGGGACTGAAGCTTTCTTT.

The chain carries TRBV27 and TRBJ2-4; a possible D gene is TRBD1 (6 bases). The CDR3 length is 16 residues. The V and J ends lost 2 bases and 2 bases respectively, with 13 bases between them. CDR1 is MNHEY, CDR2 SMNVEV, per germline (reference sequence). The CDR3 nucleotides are TGTGCCAGCAGTTTAGGTGGGGGCGCGTCCAAAAACATTCAGTACTTC. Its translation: CASSLGGGASKNIQYF.

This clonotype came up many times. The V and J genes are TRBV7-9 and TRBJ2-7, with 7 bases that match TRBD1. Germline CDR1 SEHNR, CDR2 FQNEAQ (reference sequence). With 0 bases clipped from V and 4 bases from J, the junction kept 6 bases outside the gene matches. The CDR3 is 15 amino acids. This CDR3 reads CASSLATGIGYEQYF. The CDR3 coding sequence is TGTGCCAGCAGCTTAGCGACAGGGATCGGGTACGAGCAGTACTTC. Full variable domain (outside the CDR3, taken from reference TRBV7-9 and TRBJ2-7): DTGVSQNPRHKITKRGQNVTFRCDPISEHNRLYWYRQTLGQGPEFLTYFQNEAQLEKSRLLSDRFSAERPKGSFSTLEIQRTEQGDSAMYLCASSLATGIGYEQYFGPGTRLTVT.

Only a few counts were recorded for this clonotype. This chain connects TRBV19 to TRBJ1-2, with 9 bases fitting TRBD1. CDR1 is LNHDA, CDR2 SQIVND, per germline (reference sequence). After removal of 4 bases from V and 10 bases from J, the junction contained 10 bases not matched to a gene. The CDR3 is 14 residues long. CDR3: CASSKGQGRSVYTF. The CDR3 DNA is TGTGCCAGTAGTAAAGGACAGGGGAGATCGGTCTACACCTTC.

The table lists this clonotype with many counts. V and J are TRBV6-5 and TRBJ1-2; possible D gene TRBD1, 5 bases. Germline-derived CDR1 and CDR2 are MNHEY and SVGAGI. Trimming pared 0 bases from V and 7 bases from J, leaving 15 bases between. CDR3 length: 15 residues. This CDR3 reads CASSYSVQDRSGYTF. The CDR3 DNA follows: TGTGCCAGCAGTTACTCTGTACAGGATCGTAGTGGCTACACCTTC.

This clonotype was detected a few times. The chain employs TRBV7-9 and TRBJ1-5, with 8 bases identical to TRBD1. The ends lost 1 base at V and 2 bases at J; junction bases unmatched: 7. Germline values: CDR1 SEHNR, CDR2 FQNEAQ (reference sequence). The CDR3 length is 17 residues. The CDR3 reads CASSLGGTGLGNQPQHF. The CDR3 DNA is TGTGCCAGCAGCTTAGGGGGGACAGGTTTGGGCAATCAGCCCCAGCATTTT.

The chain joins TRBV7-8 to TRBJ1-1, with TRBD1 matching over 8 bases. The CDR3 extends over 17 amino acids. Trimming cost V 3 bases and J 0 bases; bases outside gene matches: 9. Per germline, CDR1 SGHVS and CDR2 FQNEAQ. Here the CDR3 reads CASSFQGQGAVNTEAFF. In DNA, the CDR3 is TGTGCCAGCAGCTTCCAGGGCCAGGGGGCGGTGAACACTGAAGCTTTCTTT.

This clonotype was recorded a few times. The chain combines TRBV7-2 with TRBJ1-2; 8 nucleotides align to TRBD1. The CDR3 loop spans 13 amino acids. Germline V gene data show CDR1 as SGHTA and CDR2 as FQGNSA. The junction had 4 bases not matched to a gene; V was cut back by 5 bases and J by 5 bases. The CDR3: CASSDDRGYGYTF. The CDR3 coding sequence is TGTGCCAGCAGCGACGACAGGGGTTATGGCTACACCTTC.

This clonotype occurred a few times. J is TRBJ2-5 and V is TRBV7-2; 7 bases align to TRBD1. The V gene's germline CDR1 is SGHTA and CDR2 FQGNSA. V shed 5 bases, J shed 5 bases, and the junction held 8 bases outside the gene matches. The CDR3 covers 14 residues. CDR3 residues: CASSQRRGLETQYF. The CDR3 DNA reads TGTGCCAGCAGCCAGAGAAGGGGGCTGGAGACCCAGTACTTC.

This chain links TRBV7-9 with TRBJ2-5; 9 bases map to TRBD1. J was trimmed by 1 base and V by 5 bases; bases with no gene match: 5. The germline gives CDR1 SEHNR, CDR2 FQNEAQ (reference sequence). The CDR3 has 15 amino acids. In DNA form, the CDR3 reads TGTGCCAGCAGCGGCAGGGACAGGGCCCAAGAGACCCAGTACTTC. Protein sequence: CASSGRDRAQETQYF.

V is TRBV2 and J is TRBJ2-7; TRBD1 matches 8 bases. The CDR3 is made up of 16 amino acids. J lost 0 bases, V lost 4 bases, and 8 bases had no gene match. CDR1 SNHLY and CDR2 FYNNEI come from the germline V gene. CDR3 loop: CASSVHRGLSSYEQYF. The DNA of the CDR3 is TGTGCCAGCAGTGTTCACAGGGGGTTGAGCTCCTACGAGCAGTACTTC.

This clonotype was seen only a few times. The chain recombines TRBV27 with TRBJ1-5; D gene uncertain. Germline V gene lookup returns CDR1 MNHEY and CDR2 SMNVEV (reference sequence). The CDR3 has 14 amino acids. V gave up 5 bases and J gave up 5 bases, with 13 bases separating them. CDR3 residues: CASSRNPEYQPQHF. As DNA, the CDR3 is TGTGCCAGCAGTCGAAACCCAGAATATCAGCCCCAGCATTTT.

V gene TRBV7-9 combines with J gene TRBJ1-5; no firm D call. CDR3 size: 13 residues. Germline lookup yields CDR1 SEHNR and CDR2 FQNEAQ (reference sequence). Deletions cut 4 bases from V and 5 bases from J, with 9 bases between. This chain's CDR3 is CASSSLPDQPQHF. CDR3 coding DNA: TGTGCCAGCAGCTCGCTTCCAGATCAGCCCCAGCATTTT. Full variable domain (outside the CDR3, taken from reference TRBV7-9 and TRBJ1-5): DTGVSQNPRHKITKRGQNVTFRCDPISEHNRLYWYRQTLGQGPEFLTYFQNEAQLEKSRLLSDRFSAERPKGSFSTLEIQRTEQGDSAMYLCASSSLPDQPQHFGDGTRLSIL.

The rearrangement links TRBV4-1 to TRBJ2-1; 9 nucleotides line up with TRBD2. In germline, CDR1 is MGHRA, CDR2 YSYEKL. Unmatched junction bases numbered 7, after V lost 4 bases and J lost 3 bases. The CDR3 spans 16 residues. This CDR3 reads CASSPLAGAIYNEQFF. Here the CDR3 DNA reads TGCGCCAGCAGCCCCTTAGCGGGGGCCATCTACAATGAGCAGTTCTTC.

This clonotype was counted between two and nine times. Here the CDR3 DNA reads TGTGCCAGCACTCGGGGGGGCGGCAGCTATGGCTACACCTTC. It specifies CASTRGGGSYGYTF. This chain links TRBV9 with TRBJ1-2; possible D gene TRBD1, 6 bases. The CDR3 covers 14 residues. Germline-derived CDR1 and CDR2 are SGDLS and YYNGEE. V gave up 6 bases and J gave up 4 bases, with 16 bases separating them.

In nucleotides, the CDR3 is TGTGCCAGCAGTTTGGGGCAGTCTAATCAGCCCCAGCATTTT. Protein: CASSLGQSNQPQHF. This chain connects TRBV28 to TRBJ1-5; perhaps TRBD1 as D (5 bases). The CDR3 is 14 amino acids. CDR1 and CDR2 from the germline V gene are MDHEN and SYDVKM. V lost 3 bases, J lost 4 bases, and 10 bases lay in between.

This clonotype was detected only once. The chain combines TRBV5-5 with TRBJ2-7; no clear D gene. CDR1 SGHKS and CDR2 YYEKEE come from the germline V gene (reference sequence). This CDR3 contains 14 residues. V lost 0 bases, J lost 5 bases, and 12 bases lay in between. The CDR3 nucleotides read TGTGCCAGCAGCTTGGACCTGGAAAGAGACGAGCAGTACTTC. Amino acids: CASSLDLERDEQYF.

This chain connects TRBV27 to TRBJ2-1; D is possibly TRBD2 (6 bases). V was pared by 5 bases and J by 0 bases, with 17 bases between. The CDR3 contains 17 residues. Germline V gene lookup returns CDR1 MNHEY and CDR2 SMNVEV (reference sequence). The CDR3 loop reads CASSRPGRLDSYNEQFF. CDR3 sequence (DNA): TGTGCCAGCAGTAGGCCGGGTCGACTAGACTCCTACAATGAGCAGTTCTTC.

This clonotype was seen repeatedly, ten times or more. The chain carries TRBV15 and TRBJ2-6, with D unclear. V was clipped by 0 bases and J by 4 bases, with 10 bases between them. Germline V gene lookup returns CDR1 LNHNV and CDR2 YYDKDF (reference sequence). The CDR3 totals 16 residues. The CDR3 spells CATSREGSSGANVLTF. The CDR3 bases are TGTGCCACCAGCAGAGAAGGATCGTCCGGGGCCAACGTCCTGACTTTC.